The 32 T cell receptor beta chains reported below all come from one sample, sequenced in a study of blood T cell repertoires in COVID-19. Measured with immunoSEQ multiplex PCR; TCRdb has only the in-frame clones, and not every one. The sample consists of roughly 200,000 clones, roughly 77% of them appearing once. The sequenced sample consisted of peripheral blood. These receptors originate from a woman aged 40 to 50 with COVID-19, enrolled during active disease.

The rearrangement uses TRBV12-3 or TRBV12-4 and TRBJ2-7, with TRBD1 matching 7 bases. This CDR3 comprises 13 residues. After removal of 5 bases from V and 7 bases from J, the junction contained 8 bases not matched to a gene. The CDR3 loop is CASSIAGGLEQYF. CDR3 DNA sequence: TGTGCCAGCAGTATTGCAGGGGGTCTGGAGCAGTACTTC.

This chain uses TRBV25-1 with TRBJ2-1; 10 positions agree with TRBD2. V gave up 7 bases and J gave up 12 bases; unmatched junction bases: 18. Germline lookup yields CDR1 MGHDK and CDR2 SYGVNS. This CDR3 comprises 16 residues. The CDR3 coding sequence is TGTGCCAGCAACCCCCAGGGTCGAGAGCGGGGGGGTAGGCAGTTCTTC. It specifies CASNPQGRERGGRQFF.

This clone was picked up one time. The chain couples TRBV28 to TRBJ2-3, with D tentatively TRBD1 (6 bases). The CDR3 totals 17 residues. The V and J ends lost 7 bases and 0 bases respectively, with 20 bases between them. Germline CDR1 reads MDHEN; CDR2 reads SYDVKM. The CDR3 region has the DNA TGTGCCAGCATTACGCCGACGGGACACTTTAGCACAGATACGCAGTATTTT. It yields the protein CASITPTGHFSTDTQYF.

DNA of the CDR3: TGTGCCAGCAGTGACCAGACAGGGGTCAATCAGCCCCAGCATTTT. This codes for CASSDQTGVNQPQHF. V is TRBV6-1 and J is TRBJ1-5, with 8 bases identical to TRBD1. V was pared by 3 bases and J by 3 bases, with 4 bases of the junction left unmatched. Germline V gene sequence: CDR1 MNHNS, CDR2 SASEGT. This CDR3 has 15 amino acids.

This clone was picked up a small number of times. This chain joins TRBV4-2 and TRBJ2-1; 8 bases match TRBD2. CDR1 and CDR2 (germline): LGHNA, YNFKEQ. V lost 2 bases, J lost 7 bases, and 7 bases stayed unmatched. The CDR3 sequence is 15 residues long. The CDR3 is CASSQPGQRENEQFF. As DNA, the CDR3 is TGTGCCAGCAGCCAACCGGGCCAGCGGGAGAATGAGCAGTTCTTC.

The chain combines TRBV5-1 with TRBJ1-6; D not certain. V was clipped by 5 bases and J by 7 bases, with 10 bases between them. Looked up from germline, CDR1 is SGHRS and CDR2 is YFSETQ. This CDR3 is built from 13 residues. CDR3 region: CASRVAGNSPLHF. CDR3 DNA sequence: TGCGCCAGCAGGGTTGCGGGGAATTCACCCCTCCACTTT.

The J gene is TRBJ2-7, the V gene TRBV27, with 8 bases lining up with TRBD2. V lost 0 bases to trimming and J lost 7 bases; unmatched junction nucleotides: 8. From germline, CDR1 is MNHEY and CDR2 SMNVEV (reference sequence). The CDR3 has 15 amino acids. CDR3 protein: CASSLSTGGPREQYF. The CDR3 nucleotides are TGTGCCAGCAGTTTATCGACGGGAGGGCCAAGGGAGCAGTACTTC.

V gene TRBV5-1 combines with J gene TRBJ2-1, with TRBD2 matching over 15 bases. The junction had 5 bases not matched to a gene; V was cut back by 5 bases and J by 5 bases. The CDR3 runs 16 residues. CDR1 and CDR2 (germline): SGHRS, YFSETQ. CDR3 sequence (DNA): TGCGCCAGCAGTAGGGGACTAGCGGGAGGCGACAATGAGCAGTTCTTC. This gives the protein CASSRGLAGGDNEQFF.

The chain employs TRBV11-2 and TRBJ2-7, with 10 bases matching TRBD1. Trimming took 4 bases from V and 3 from J; bases not matched to a gene: 3. Germline V gene sequence: CDR1 SGHAT, CDR2 FQNNGV. The CDR3 contains 14 residues. The CDR3, as DNA: TGTGCCAGCAGCTCGGGACAGGGGCGCTACGAGCAGTACTTC. This translates into CASSSGQGRYEQYF.

V is TRBV5-1 and J is TRBJ2-7, with 7 bases matching TRBD2. This CDR3 has 15 amino acids. CDR1 and CDR2 from the germline V gene are SGHRS and YFSETQ. Germline trimming cut 0 bases from V and 3 bases from J; bases unmatched to any gene: 6. The CDR3 nucleotides read TGCGCCAGCAGCTTGGACCGACTAGCAGGCTACGAGCAGTACTTC. Its translation is CASSLDRLAGYEQYF.

The chain combines TRBV7-6 with TRBJ1-4, with 7 bases identical to TRBD1. This CDR3 has 14 residues. V trimming: 5 bases; J trimming: 5 bases; junction bases outside the gene matches: 5. CDR1 is SGHVS and CDR2 is FNYEAQ in the germline V gene. This CDR3 is CASSRDRQNEKLFF. The CDR3 DNA sequence: TGTGCCAGCAGCCGGGACAGACAGAATGAAAAACTGTTTTTT.

This sequence joins TRBV2 and TRBJ1-2, with D perhaps matching TRBD1 (6 bases). Trimming removed 6 bases at V and 2 bases at J, with 13 bases between. In germline, CDR1 is SNHLY, CDR2 FYNNEI. This CDR3 comprises 14 residues. The CDR3 nucleotides read TGTGCCAGCAGCCCACAGGGTGCCAACTATGGCTACACCTTC. It translates to CASSPQGANYGYTF. Filled out from reference TRBV2 and TRBJ1-2, the complete variable domain reads EPEVTQTPSHQVTQMGQEVILRCVPISNHLYFYWYRQILGQKVEFLVSFYNNEISEKSEIFDDQFSVERPDGSNFTLKIRSTKLEDSAMYFCASSPQGANYGYTFGSGTRLTVV.

V usage is TRBV4-3 and J usage is TRBJ1-1; TRBD1 agrees at 7 bases. Germline V gene lookup returns CDR1 LGHNA and CDR2 YSLEER. The J segment lost 1 base and the V segment lost 2 bases, leaving 4 bases of the junction unmatched. The CDR3 loop spans 15 amino acids. The CDR3 here is CASSQRGGSNTEAFF. For the CDR3, the DNA is TGCGCCAGCAGCCAAAGAGGGGGCTCGAACACTGAAGCTTTCTTT.

The CDR3 DNA follows: TGTGCCAGCAGCCCCGTCGGGGAAGTCTACAATGAGCAGTTCTTC. It codes for CASSPVGEVYNEQFF. This chain connects TRBV7-2 to TRBJ2-1, with D perhaps TRBD2 (5 bases). The germline V gene encodes CDR1 SGHTA and CDR2 FQGNSA. The length of the CDR3 is 15 residues. Trimming removed 5 bases at V and 3 bases at J, with 14 bases between.

The genes are TRBV7-9 and TRBJ1-1; a possible D gene is TRBD1 (6 bases). Germline V gene lookup returns CDR1 SEHNR and CDR2 FQNEAQ (reference sequence). The CDR3 spans 17 residues. The V gene lost 5 bases and the J gene lost 4 bases, with 23 bases spanning the gap. The CDR3 here is CASSLGAAGLFGTEAFF. CDR3 DNA: TGTGCCAGCAGCCTGGGGGCGGCAGGGTTGTTTGGCACTGAAGCTTTCTTT.

The V call is TRBV30, the J call TRBJ1-2; TRBD1 is a possible D gene (5 bases). There are 17 residues in the CDR3. Germline CDR1 is GTSNPN and CDR2 is SVGIG (reference sequence). Trimming left V 3 bases short and J 4 bases short, with 24 bases between. CDR3 DNA sequence: TGTGCCTGGAGCGAACCACCGACAGCGCGGGAGGGCTATGGCTACACCTTC. It encodes CAWSEPPTAREGYGYTF.

V is TRBV5-4 and J is TRBJ2-1; 10 bases line up with TRBD2. V trimming: 1 base; J trimming: 6 bases; junction bases outside the gene matches: 7. The CDR3 runs to 16 residues. Per germline, CDR1 SGHNT and CDR2 YYREEE (reference sequence). The CDR3 DNA sequence: TGTGCCAGCAGCTTGCCCCCTAGCGGGAGTTTCAATGAGCAGTTCTTC. Its protein is CASSLPPSGSFNEQFF.

The rearrangement uses TRBV6-2 or TRBV6-3 and TRBJ2-7; no firm D call. Germline CDR1 and CDR2: MNHEY and SVGEGT. CDR3 length: 11 residues. The V end was cut by 5 bases, the J end by 2 bases, with 4 bases between. In DNA form, the CDR3 reads TGTGCCAGCAGTCATCCCTACGAGCAGTACTTC. Translated, it gives CASSHPYEQYF.

This chain connects TRBV29-1 to TRBJ2-1; 9 nucleotides line up with TRBD2. Germline V gene data show CDR1 as SQVTM and CDR2 as ANQGSEA. The CDR3 loop spans 15 amino acids. V lost 7 bases to trimming and J lost 4 bases; unmatched junction nucleotides: 11. CDR3 DNA: TGCAGCGGTGGGGAATATAGCGGGGGATACAATGAGCAGTTCTTC. It specifies CSGGEYSGGYNEQFF.

V is TRBV2 and J is TRBJ1-1; maybe TRBD1 (5 bases). CDR1 and CDR2 from the germline V gene are SNHLY and FYNNEI. V shed 4 bases and J shed 0 bases, with 6 bases lying between them. This CDR3 region has 13 residues. In DNA, the CDR3 is TGTGCCAGCAGTGGACAGCTGAACACTGAAGCTTTCTTT. This sequence encodes CASSGQLNTEAFF.

This clone has just a few counts. V gene TRBV2 combines with J gene TRBJ2-7; 9 bases line up with TRBD2. The CDR3 covers 14 residues. The germline V gene encodes CDR1 SNHLY and CDR2 FYNNEI. Trimming took 4 bases from V and 3 from J; bases not matched to a gene: 4. The CDR3 is CASSAAGGVYEQYF. The CDR3 DNA is TGTGCCAGCAGTGCGGCGGGGGGGGTCTACGAGCAGTACTTC.

A word on this clone: The germline gene is not matched at one end of the junction; a read error may be the cause. V gene TRBV5-1 combines with J gene TRBJ1-2, with 7 bases lining up with TRBD1. This CDR3 comprises 15 residues. Germline V lookup: CDR1 SGHRS, CDR2 YFSETQ. Written as DNA, the CDR3 is TGCACCAGCAGCTTGTCGGAGGGGGCGAGCTATGGCTACACCTTC. The encoded protein is CTSSLSEGASYGYTF.

The gene calls are TRBV3-1 (or the pseudogene TRBV3-2) and TRBJ1-2; D remains unclear. V shed 3 bases and J shed 7 bases, with 12 bases lying between them. The CDR3 is 13 amino acids. The germline CDR1 and CDR2 sequences are LGHDT and YNNKEL (reference sequence). The CDR3 sequence: CASSQEGFVGYTF. CDR3 DNA sequence: TGTGCCAGCAGCCAGGAGGGCTTCGTTGGCTACACCTTC.

This CDR3 reads CASSLAGGPWNEQFF. The CDR3 bases are TGTGCCAGCAGCTTAGCGGGGGGGCCTTGGAATGAGCAGTTCTTC. The gene calls are TRBV7-3 and TRBJ2-1; 9 bases line up with TRBD2. V shed 2 bases and J 7 bases; nucleotides not matched to a gene: 6. The CDR3 sequence is 15 residues long. The germline V gene has CDR1 SGHTA and CDR2 FQGTGA.

This chain uses TRBV19 with TRBJ2-3; D unclear. This CDR3 has 14 residues. Germline V gives CDR1 LNHDA, CDR2 SQIVND (reference sequence). The V end was cut by 3 bases, the J end by 2 bases, with 9 bases between. The CDR3 DNA reads as TGTGCCAGTAGTATTGAAAGCAACACAGATACGCAGTATTTT. This encodes CASSIESNTDTQYF.

The chain uses TRBV5-1 and TRBJ2-2; D unresolved. Germline values: CDR1 SGHRS, CDR2 YFSETQ. The CDR3 loop spans 14 amino acids. V was clipped by 1 base and J by 7 bases, with 11 bases between them. CDR3 loop: CASSLPGLDGELFF. As DNA, the CDR3 is TGCGCCAGCAGCTTGCCAGGTCTGGACGGGGAGCTGTTTTTT.

The chain carries TRBV25-1 and TRBJ1-1; a weak D match, TRBD1 (6 bases). Germline CDR1 MGHDK, CDR2 SYGVNS. V was pared by 1 base and J by 3 bases, with 15 bases between. The length of the CDR3 is 16 residues. CDR3: CASSESRGGSDTEAFF. CDR3 sequence (DNA): TGTGCCAGCAGTGAATCCAGGGGAGGGTCGGACACTGAAGCTTTCTTT.

The rearrangement uses TRBV5-6 and TRBJ2-5, with D possibly being TRBD2 (6 bases). This CDR3 has 13 amino acids. Per the germline V gene, CDR1 is SGHDT and CDR2 is YYEEEE. V gave up 1 base and J gave up 5 bases, with 9 bases separating them. Written as DNA, the CDR3 is TGTGCCAGCAGCTTGACTAGCTCGGAGACCCAGTACTTC. It encodes CASSLTSSETQYF.

The chain is built from TRBV7-6 and TRBJ2-7, with 7 bases aligning to TRBD2. CDR3 size: 12 residues. The germline gives CDR1 SGHVS, CDR2 FNYEAQ. The V gene end was trimmed by 1 base and the J gene end by 6 bases; junction bases not matched to a gene: 0. The CDR3 loop is CASSLGEGEQYF. In DNA form, the CDR3 reads TGTGCCAGCAGCTTAGGGGAGGGCGAGCAGTACTTC.

This chain links TRBV6-5 with TRBJ2-7, with D perhaps TRBD2 (6 bases). Germline CDR1 and CDR2: MNHEY and SVGAGI. Deletions cut 2 bases from V and 9 bases from J, with 14 bases between. The CDR3 sequence is 13 residues long. The CDR3 DNA reads as TGTGCCAGCAGTTACGCTGGACTATCCGGGCAGTACTTC. Translating gives CASSYAGLSGQYF.

The CDR3 reads CATSDPGPQGDTQYF. CDR3 DNA: TGTGCCACCAGTGATCCGGGTCCCCAGGGAGATACGCAGTATTTT. The gene calls are TRBV24-1 and TRBJ2-3, with D maybe TRBD1 (5 bases). Germline V gene data show CDR1 as KGHDR and CDR2 as SFDVKD. The CDR3 loop spans 15 amino acids. V dropped 3 bases and J dropped 5 bases, with 14 bases sitting between them.

V gene TRBV27 combines with J gene TRBJ2-3, with 10 bases matching TRBD2. The V and J ends lost 3 bases and 8 bases, in that order; junction bases with no gene match: 14. Germline CDR1 reads MNHEY; CDR2 reads SMNVEV (reference sequence). There are 17 residues in the CDR3. The CDR3 DNA reads TGTGCCAGCAGTTTTGGCGGAGGTACTAGCGGGATAAGTACGCAGTATTTT. Residues: CASSFGGGTSGISTQYF.